Reported below is one T cell receptor beta chain. Its antigen is currently unknown. No DNA is given; TCRdb re-called the 5' RACE reads and lists each CDR3 protein once. Its table records around 100,000 distinct CDR3 sequences. The sample comes from a study of monozygotic twins with inflammatory bowel disease. General study findings and limits: Evidence did not back any single strong signal or clonotype linked to IBD.

Per the germline V gene, CDR1 is SGHDT and CDR2 is YYEEEE. The CDR3 runs to 13 residues. The genes are TRBV5-6 and TRBJ2-7; TCRdb lists TRBD1, though no DNA is available to test this call. The TCR comes from a human donor with ulcerative colitis or Crohn's disease, or a healthy co-twin of an affected twin (not recorded which). Sequencing was done on a sample of blood. The CDR3 loop is CASRLQGNNRQYF. The variable domain in full, with the rest retrieved from reference TRBV5-6 and TRBJ2-7, is DAGVTQSPTHLIKTRGQQVTLRCSPKSGHDTVSWYQQALGQGPQFIFQYYEEEERQRGNFPDRFSGHQFPNYSSELNVNALLLGDSALYLCASRLQGNNRQYFGPGTRLTVT.